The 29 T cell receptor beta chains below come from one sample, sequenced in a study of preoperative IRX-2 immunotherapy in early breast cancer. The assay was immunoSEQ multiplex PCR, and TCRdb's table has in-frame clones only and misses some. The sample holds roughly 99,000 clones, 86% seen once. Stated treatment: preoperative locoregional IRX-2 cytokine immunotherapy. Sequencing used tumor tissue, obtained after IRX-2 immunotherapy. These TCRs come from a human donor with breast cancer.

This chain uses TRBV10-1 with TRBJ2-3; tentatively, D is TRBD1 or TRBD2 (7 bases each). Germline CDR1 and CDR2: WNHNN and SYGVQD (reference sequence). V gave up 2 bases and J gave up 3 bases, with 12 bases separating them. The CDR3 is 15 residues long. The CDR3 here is CASSEPGGGTDTQYF. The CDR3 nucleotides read TGCGCCAGCAGTGAGCCAGGGGGGGGTACAGATACGCAGTATTTT.

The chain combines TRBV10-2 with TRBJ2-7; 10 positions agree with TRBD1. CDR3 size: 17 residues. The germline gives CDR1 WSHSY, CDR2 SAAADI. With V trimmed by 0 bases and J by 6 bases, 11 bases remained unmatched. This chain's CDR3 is CASSESGDRDRGGEQYF. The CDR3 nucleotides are TGCGCCAGCAGTGAGTCGGGTGACCGGGACAGGGGTGGCGAGCAGTACTTC.

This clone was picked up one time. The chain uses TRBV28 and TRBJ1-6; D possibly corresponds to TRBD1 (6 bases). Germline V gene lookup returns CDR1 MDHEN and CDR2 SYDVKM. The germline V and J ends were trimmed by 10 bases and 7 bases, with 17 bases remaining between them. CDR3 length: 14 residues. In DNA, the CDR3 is TGTGCCACCCCGGGGACAACCTCAAATTCACCCCTCCACTTT. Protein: CATPGTTSNSPLHF.

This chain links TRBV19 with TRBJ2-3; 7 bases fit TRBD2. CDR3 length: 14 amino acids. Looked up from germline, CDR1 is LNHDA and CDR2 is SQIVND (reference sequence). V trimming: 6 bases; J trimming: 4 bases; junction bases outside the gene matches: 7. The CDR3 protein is CASRRGSTPDTQYF. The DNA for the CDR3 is TGTGCCAGTAGACGCGGGAGTACCCCAGATACGCAGTATTTT.

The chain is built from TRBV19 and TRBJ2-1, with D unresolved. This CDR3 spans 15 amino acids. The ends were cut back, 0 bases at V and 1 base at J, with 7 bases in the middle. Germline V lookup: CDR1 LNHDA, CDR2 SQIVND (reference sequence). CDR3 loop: CASSIEGTSYNEQFF. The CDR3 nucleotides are TGTGCCAGTAGTATAGAGGGTACATCCTACAATGAGCAGTTCTTC.

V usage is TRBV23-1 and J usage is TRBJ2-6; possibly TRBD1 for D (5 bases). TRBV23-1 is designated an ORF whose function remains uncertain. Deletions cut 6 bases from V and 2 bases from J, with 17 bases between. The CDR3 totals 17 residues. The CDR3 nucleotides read TGCGCCAGCAGCCTGCAGCAGGGTATGACTGGGGCCAACGTCCTGACTTTC. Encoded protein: CASSLQQGMTGANVLTF.

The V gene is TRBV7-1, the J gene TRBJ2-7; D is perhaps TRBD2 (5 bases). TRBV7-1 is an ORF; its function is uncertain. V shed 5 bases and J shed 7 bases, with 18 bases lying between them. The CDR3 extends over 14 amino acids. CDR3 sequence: CASSLLRSTGEQYF. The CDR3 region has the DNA TGTGCCAGCAGCCTATTGAGGAGTACGGGGGAGCAGTACTTC.

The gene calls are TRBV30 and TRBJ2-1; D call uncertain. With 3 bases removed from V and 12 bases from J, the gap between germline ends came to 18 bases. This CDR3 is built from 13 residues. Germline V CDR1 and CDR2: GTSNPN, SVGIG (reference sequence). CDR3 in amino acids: CAWRKAAAVPQFF. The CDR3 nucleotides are TGTGCCTGGAGAAAGGCTGCCGCGGTTCCGCAGTTCTTC.

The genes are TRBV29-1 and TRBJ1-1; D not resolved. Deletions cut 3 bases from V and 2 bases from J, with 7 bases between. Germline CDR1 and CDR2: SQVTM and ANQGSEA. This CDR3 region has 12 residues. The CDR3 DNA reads TGCAGCGTTGATCCCGCAAACACTGAAGCTTTCTTT. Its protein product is CSVDPANTEAFF.

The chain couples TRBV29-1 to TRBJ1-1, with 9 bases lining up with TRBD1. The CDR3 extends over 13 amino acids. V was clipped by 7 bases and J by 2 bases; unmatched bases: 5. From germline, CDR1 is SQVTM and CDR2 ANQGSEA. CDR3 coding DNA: TGCAGCGGCGAACAGGGGGCTAACACTGAAGCTTTCTTT. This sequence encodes CSGEQGANTEAFF.

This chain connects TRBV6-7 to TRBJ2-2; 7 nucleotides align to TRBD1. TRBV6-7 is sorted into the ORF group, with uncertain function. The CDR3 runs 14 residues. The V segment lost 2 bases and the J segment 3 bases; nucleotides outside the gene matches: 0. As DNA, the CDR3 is TGTGCCAGCAGTTACAGGGGGCACACCGGGGAGCTGTTTTTT. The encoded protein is CASSYRGHTGELFF.

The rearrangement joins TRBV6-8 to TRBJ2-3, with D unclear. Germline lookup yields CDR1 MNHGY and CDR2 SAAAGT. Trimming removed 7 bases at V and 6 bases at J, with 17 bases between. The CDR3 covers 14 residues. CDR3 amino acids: CASKDLVPWDTQYF. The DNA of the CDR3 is TGTGCCAGCAAGGATTTGGTACCCTGGGATACGCAGTATTTT.

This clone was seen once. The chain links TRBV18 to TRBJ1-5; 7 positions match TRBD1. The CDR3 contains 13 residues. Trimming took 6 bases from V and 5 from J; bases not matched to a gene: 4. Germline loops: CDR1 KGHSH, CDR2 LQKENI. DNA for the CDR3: TGTGCCAGCTCTCCAGGGACAGATCAGCCCCAGCATTTT. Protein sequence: CASSPGTDQPQHF.

CDR3 coding DNA: TGCGCCAGCAGCTCCGGGACTCCGGGGGGGGAGCTGTTTTTT. Its translation: CASSSGTPGGELFF. The V and J genes are TRBV5-1 and TRBJ2-2; a possible D gene is TRBD2 (6 bases). Germline CDR1 SGHRS, CDR2 YFSETQ. This CDR3 contains 14 residues. Trimming left V 3 bases short and J 8 bases short, with 14 bases between.

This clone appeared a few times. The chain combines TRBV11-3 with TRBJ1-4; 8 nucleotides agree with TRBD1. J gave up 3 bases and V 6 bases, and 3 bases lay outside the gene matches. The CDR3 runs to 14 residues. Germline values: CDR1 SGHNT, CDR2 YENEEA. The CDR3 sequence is CASRPDRANEKLFF. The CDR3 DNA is TGTGCCAGCAGGCCGGACAGGGCTAATGAAAAACTGTTTTTT.

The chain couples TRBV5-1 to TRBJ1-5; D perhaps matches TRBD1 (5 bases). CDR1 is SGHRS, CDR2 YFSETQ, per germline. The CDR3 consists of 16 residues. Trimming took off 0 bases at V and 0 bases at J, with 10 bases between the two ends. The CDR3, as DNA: TGCGCCAGCAGCTTGGGGGGGTCAGATAGCAATCAGCCCCAGCATTTT. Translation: CASSLGGSDSNQPQHF.

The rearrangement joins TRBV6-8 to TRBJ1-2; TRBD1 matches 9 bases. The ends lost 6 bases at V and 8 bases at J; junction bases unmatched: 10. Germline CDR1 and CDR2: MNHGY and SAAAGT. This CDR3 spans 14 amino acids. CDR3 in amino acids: CASRAGTGKQGYTF. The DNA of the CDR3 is TGTGCCAGCAGGGCCGGGACAGGGAAGCAGGGCTACACCTTC.

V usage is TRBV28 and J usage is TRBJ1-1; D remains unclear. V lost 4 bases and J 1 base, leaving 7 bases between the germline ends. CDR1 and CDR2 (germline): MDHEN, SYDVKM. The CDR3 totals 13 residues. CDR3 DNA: TGTGCCAGCAGTTCCCAACCGAACACTGAAGCTTTCTTT. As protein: CASSSQPNTEAFF. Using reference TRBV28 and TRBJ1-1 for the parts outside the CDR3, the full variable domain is DVKVTQSSRYLVKRTGEKVFLECVQDMDHENMFWYRQDPGLGLRLIYFSYDVKMKEKGDIPEGYSVSREKKERFSLILESASTNQTSMYLCASSSQPNTEAFFGQGTRLTVV.

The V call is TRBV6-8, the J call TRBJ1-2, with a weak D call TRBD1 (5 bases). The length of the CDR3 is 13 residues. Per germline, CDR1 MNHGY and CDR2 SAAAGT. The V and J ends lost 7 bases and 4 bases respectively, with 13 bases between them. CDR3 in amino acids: CASMGDGRYGYTF. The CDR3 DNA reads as TGTGCCAGCATGGGGGACGGACGCTATGGCTACACCTTC.

The CDR3 region is CASGFLDRDYGYTF. The CDR3, as DNA: TGTGCTAGTGGTTTTTTGGACAGGGACTATGGCTACACCTTC. This chain links TRBV12-5 with TRBJ1-2; TRBD1 agrees at 8 bases. J was trimmed by 3 bases and V by 3 bases; bases with no gene match: 3. The CDR3 length is 14 residues. The germline gives CDR1 LGHNT, CDR2 FRNRAP. Looking up the rest from reference TRBV12-5 and TRBJ1-2 gives the full variable domain: DARVTQTPRHKVTEMGQEVTMRCQPILGHNTVFWYRQTMMQGLELLAYFRNRAPLDDSGMPKDRFSAEMPDATLATLKIQPSEPRDSAVYFCASGFLDRDYGYTFGSGTRLTVV.

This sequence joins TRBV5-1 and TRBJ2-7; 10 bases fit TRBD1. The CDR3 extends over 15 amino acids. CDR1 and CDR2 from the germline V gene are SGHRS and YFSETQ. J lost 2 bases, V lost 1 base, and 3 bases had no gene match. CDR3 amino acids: CASSLLGTGAYEQYF. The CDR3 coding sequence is TGCGCCAGCAGCTTGTTGGGGACAGGGGCCTACGAGCAGTACTTC.

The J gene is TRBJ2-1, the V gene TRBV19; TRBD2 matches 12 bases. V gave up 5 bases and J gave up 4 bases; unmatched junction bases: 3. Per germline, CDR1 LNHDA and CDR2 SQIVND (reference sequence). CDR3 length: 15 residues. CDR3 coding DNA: TGTGCCAGTAGTCCTAGCGGGGGGGATTACAATGAGCAGTTCTTC. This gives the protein CASSPSGGDYNEQFF.

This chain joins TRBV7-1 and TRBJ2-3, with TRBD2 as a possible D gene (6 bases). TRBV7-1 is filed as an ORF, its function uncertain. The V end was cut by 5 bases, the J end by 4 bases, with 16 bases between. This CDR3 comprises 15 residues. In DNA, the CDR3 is TGTGCCAGCAGCCTCCTCTCGGGAGTGGCAGATACGCAGTATTTT. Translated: CASSLLSGVADTQYF.

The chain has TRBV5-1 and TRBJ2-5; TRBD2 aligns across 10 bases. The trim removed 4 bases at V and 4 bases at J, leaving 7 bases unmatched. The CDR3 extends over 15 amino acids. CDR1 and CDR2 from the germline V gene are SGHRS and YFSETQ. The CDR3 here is CASSGASGSGETQYF. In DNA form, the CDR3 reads TGCGCCAGCAGCGGGGCTAGCGGGAGTGGAGAGACCCAGTACTTC. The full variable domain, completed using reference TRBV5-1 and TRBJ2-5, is KAGVTQTPRYLIKTRGQQVTLSCSPISGHRSVSWYQQTPGQGLQFLFEYFSETQRNKGNFPGRFSGRQFSNSRSEMNVSTLELGDSALYLCASSGASGSGETQYFGPGTRLLVL.

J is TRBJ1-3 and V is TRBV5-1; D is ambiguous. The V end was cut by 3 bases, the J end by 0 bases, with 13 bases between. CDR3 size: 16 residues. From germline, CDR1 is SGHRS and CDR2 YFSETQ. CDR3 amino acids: CASSSQDASSGNTIYF. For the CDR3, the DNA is TGCGCCAGCAGCTCCCAGGACGCCAGCTCTGGAAACACCATATATTTT.

CDR3 amino acids: CASSHKTGARVHEQFF. CDR3 DNA: TGTGCCAGCAGCCACAAAACGGGGGCGAGGGTCCATGAGCAGTTCTTC. The gene calls are TRBV14 and TRBJ2-1; D may match TRBD1 or TRBD2 (6 bases each). The CDR3 is made up of 16 amino acids. The germline CDR1 and CDR2 sequences are SGHDN and FVKESK. Trimming left V 3 bases short and J 8 bases short, with 20 bases between.

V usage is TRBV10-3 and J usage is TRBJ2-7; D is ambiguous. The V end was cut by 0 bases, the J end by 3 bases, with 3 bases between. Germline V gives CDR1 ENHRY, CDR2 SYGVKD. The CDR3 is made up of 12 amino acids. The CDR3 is CAISESSYEQYF. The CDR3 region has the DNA TGTGCCATCAGTGAGTCGAGCTACGAGCAGTACTTC.

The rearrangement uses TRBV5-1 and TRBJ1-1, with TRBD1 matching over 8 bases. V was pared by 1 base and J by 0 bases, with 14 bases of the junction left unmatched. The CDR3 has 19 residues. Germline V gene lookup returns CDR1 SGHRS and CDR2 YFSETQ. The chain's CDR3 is CASSLRAGTGRFVNTEAFF. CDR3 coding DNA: TGCGCCAGCAGCTTGAGGGCGGGGACAGGTCGATTCGTGAACACTGAAGCTTTCTTT.

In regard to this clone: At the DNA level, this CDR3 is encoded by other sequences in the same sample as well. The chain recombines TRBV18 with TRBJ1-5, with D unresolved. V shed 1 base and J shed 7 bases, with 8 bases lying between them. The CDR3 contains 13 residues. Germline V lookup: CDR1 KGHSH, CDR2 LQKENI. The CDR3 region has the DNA TGTGCCAGCTCACCACAGGGAAACCAGCCCCAGCATTTT. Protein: CASSPQGNQPQHF.